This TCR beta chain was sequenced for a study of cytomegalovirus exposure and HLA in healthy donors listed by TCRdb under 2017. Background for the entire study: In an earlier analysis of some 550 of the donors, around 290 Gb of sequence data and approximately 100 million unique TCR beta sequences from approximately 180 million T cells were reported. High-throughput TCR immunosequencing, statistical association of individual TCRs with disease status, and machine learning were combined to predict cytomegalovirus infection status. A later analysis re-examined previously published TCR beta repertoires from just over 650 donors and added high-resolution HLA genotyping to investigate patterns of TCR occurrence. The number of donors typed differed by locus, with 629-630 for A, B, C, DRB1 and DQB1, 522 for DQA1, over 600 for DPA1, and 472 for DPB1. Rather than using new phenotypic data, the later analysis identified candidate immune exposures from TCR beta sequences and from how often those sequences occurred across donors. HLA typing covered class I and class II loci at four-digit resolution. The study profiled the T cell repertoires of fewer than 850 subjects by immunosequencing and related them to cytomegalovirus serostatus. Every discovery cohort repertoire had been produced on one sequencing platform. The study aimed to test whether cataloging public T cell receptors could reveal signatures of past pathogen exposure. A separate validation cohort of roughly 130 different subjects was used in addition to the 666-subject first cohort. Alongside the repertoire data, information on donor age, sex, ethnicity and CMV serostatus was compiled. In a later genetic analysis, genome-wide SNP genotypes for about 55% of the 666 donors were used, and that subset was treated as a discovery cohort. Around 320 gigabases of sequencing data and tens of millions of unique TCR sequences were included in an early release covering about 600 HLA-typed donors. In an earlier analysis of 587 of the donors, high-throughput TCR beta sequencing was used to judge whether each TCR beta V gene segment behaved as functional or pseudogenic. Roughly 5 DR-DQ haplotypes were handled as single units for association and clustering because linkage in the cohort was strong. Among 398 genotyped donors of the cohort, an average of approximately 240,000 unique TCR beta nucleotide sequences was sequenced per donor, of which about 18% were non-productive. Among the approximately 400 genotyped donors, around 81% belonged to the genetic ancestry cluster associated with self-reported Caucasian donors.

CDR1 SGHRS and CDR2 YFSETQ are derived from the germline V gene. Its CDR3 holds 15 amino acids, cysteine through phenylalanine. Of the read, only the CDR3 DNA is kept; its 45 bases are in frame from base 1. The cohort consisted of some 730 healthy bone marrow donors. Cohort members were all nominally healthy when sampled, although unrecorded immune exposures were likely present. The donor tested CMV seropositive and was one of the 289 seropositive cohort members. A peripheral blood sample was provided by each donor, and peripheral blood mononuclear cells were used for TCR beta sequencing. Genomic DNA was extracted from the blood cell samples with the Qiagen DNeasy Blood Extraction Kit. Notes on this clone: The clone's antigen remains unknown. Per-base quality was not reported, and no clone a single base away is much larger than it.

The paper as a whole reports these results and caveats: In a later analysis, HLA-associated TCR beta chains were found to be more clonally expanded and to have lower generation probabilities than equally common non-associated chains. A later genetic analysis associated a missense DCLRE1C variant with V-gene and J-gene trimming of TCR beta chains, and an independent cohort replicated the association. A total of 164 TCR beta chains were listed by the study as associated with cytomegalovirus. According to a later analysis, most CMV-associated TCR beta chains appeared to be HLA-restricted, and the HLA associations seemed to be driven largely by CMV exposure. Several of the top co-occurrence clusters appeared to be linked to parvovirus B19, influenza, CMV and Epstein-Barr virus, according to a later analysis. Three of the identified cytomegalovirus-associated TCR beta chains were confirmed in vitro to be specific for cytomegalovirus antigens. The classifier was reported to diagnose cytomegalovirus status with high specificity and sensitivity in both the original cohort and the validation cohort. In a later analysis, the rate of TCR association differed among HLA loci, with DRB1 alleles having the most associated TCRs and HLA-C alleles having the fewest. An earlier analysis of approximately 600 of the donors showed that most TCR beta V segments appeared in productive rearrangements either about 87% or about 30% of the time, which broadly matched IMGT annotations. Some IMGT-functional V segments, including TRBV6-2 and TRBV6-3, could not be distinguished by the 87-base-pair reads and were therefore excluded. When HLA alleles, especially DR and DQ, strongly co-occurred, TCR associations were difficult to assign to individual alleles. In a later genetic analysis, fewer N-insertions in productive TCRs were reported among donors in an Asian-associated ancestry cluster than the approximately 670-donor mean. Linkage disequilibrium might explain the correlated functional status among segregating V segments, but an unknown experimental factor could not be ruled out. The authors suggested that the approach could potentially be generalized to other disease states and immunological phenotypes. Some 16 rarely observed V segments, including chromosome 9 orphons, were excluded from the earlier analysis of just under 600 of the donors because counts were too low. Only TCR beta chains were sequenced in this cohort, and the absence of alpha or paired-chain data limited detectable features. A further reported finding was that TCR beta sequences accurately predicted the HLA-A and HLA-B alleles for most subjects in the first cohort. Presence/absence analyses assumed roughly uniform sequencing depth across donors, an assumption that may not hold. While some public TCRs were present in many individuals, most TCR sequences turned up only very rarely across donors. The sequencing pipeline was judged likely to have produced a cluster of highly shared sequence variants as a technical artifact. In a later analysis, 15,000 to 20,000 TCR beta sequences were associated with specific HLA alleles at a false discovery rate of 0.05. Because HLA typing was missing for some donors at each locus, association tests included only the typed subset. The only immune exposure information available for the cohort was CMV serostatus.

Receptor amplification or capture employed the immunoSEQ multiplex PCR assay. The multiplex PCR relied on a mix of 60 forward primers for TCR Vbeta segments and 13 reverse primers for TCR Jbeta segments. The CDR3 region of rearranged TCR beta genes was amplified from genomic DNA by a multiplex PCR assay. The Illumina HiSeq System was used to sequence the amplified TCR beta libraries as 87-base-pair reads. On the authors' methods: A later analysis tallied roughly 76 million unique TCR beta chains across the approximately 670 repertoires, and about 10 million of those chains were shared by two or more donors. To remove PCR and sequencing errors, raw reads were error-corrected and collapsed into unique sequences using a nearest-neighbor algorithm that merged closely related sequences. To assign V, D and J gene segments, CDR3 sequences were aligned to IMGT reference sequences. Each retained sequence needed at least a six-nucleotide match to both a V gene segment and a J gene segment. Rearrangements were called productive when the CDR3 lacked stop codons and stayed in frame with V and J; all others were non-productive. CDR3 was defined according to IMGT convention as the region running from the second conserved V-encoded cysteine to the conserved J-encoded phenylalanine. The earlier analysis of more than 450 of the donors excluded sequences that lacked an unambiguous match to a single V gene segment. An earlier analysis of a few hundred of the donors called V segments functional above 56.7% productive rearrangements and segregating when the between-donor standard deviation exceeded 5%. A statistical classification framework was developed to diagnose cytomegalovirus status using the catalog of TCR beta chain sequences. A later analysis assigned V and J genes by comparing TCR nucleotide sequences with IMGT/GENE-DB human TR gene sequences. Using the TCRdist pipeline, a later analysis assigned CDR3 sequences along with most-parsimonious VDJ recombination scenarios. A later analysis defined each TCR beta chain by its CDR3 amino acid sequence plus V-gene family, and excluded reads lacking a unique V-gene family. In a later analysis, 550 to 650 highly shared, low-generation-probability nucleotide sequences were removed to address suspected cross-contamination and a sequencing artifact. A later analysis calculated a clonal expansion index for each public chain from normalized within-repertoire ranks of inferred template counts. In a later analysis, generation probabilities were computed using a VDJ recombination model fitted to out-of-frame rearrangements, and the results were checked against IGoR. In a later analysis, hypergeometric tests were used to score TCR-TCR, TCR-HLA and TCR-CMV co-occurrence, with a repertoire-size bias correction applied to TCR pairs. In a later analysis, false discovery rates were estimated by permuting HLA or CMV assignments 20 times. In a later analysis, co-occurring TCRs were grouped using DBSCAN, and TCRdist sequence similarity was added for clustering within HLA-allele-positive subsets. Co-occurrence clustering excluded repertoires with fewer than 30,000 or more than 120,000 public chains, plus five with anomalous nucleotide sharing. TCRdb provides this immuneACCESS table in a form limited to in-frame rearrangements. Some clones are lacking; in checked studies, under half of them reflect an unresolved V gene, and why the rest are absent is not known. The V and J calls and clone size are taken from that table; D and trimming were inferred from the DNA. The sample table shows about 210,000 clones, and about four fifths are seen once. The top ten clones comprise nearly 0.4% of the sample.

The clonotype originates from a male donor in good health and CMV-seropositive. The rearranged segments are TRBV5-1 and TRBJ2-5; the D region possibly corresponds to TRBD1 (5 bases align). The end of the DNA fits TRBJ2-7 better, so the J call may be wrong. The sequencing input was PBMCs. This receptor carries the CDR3 CASSVEGANSYEQYF. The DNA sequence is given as TGCGCCAGCAGCGTCGAAGGGGCCAACTCCTACGAGCAGTACTTC.